Sequencing of this T cell receptor beta chain was carried out in a study of blood T cell repertoires in COVID-19 (dated by TCRdb to about 2020). Regarding the research as a whole: Samples from collaborators originated in the United States, Italy and Spain and spanned both the acute and convalescent phases of COVID-19. The repertoires were released in a freely available public database meant as a resource for research on the immune response to SARS-CoV-2. Where available, HLA class I and class II types were taken from metadata supplied by the sample provider and were not determined by assay-based typing. Deeply sampled blood TCRbeta repertoires from subjects exposed to, actively infected with, or recovered from COVID-19 were included in the dataset. The samples were drawn from the first 160 participants of the ongoing ImmuneRACE study and from over a thousand subjects provided by 6 global collaborators. Nearly every sample came with metadata listing a de-identified subject ID, COVID-19 status, age in years and sex. The material from the prospective study consisted of cDNA or gDNA derived from T cells, B-cell-depleted T cells, or PBMCs.

The immunoSEQ Assay, a bias-controlled multiplex PCR, was used to amplify TCRbeta CDR3 regions from genomic DNA. In the original analysis: The number of nucleated cells in each sample was estimated from the amplification of reference gene primers within the assay. To quantify the absolute abundance of each unique TCRbeta CDR3 rearrangement, sequence reads were collapsed and filtered. For each sample, productive Simpson clonality was calculated by taking the square root of Simpson's diversity index across productive rearrangements. TCRdb holds this immuneACCESS table with in-frame rearrangements only. Some clones are missing; in checked studies, unresolved V genes explain under half, and the rest has no known cause. The V and J calls and clone size are taken from that table; D and trimming were inferred from the DNA. This sample lists more than 250,000 clones; around nine tenths were detected once. The ten largest clonotypes hold roughly 6.3% of the sample.

On the study overall, not on this receptor specifically: The quantity of clinical and demographic metadata differed by source and by participant and was supplied without curation.

This clone was observed a single time. Its cognate antigen has yet to be identified. Within one base of it there is no much larger clone, and no base qualities were kept. Participants in the prospective study were aged roughly 18 to 90 years, lived in 20 to 25 United States geographic areas, and enrolled through a virtual design. In the prospective study, cohorts were assigned on the basis of participant-reported clinical history obtained from a screening survey and a study questionnaire. Recovered participants in ImmuneRACE Cohort 3 were defined by two consecutive negative NP/OP PCR tests, clearance by a healthcare professional, or resolution of symptoms. In the prospective study, whole blood, serum and a nasopharyngeal or oropharyngeal swab were collected from each participant by mobile phlebotomists. Participants in the prospective study had the option to provide additional blood draws and questionnaires over a roughly two-month period. Prospective study blood samples were shipped either frozen or at room temperature before DNA extraction.

The TCR originated in a woman in her forties who had recovered from COVID-19. Material: PBMCs or T cells enriched from blood (not recorded which).

The CDR3: CASSLGPPDEQYF. The DNA is as follows: TGTGCCAGCAGCTTAGGCCCCCCGGACGAGCAGTACTTC. Rearrangement joined TRBV11-2 to TRBJ2-7; no D segment can be confidently identified. The CDR3 has 13 amino acids, counting the end cysteine and phenylalanine. The read is trimmed to its CDR3 DNA, 39 bases read in frame from base 1. CDR1 and CDR2 were assigned from the germline V gene as SGHAT and FQNNGV. Deletion took 1 base off V and 5 bases off J, with a span of 9 bases between the germline ends. Extended through the reference TRBV11-2 and TRBJ2-7 proteins, this CDR3 yields the full variable domain: EAGVAQSPRYKIIEKRQSVAFWCNPISGHATLYWYQQILGQGPKLLIQFQNNGVVDDSQLPKDRFSAERLKGVDSTLKIQPAKLEDSAVYLCASSLGPPDEQYFGPGTRLTVT.